These T cell receptor beta chains were read from a single sample in a study of early T cells in non-severe SARS-CoV-2 infection. From the 5' RACE reads, TCRdb called clonotypes with MiXCR, one entry per CDR3 protein. Of about 64,000 distinct CDR3 sequences in the sample, around 13% were seen once. The sample consisted of whole blood, taken at baseline. These receptors originate from an adult who was a healthcare worker with PCR-confirmed SARS-CoV-2 infection or an uninfected control (not recorded which). The CDR3 runs from the conserved cysteine through the conserved F or W. The order of the fields is clone size, V gene, D gene, J gene, CDR3 protein. A D gene is named only where the DNA matches it firmly. Only some rows state a clone size, as once, few, many or a class for expanded clones.

>-|TRBV5-1|-|TRBJ1-6
CASSRSSYNSPLHF
>many|TRBV7-9|-|TRBJ2-1
CASSLGATEQFF
>-|TRBV10-3|-|TRBJ1-1
CAIRNIGHVPEAFF
>-|TRBV2|-|TRBJ1-1
CASSEGLRLNTEAFF
>many|TRBV30|-|TRBJ2-1
CAWSVLNRAGSYNEQFF
>-|TRBV5-1|-|TRBJ2-2
CASSLVRGTGELFF
>few|TRBV28|-|TRBJ2-1
CASLRGFNAFF
>-|TRBV27|-|TRBJ1-5
CASRITGRGPFEGQPQHF
>-|TRBV9|-|TRBJ2-2
CASSAHNTGELFF
>-|TRBV5-1|-|TRBJ2-3
CASSLAIGGPQYF
>-|TRBV12-3/TRBV12-4|-|TRBJ2-4
CASTTRLGIQYF
>-|TRBV29-1|-|TRBJ2-3
CSVVTAESYTQYF
>few|TRBV28|TRBD1|TRBJ2-2
CASSLSGTGNTGELFF
>few|TRBV12-3/TRBV12-4|-|TRBJ2-5
CASRNTGTQYF
>-|TRBV14|-|TRBJ1-6
CASSQVAHSPLHF
>-|TRBV5-4|-|TRBJ2-2
CASSLQIHTGELFF
>-|TRBV7-8|-|TRBJ2-5
CASSLETIETQYF
>few|TRBV19|-|TRBJ1-5
CASSMEAGISNQPQHF
>few|TRBV13|-|TRBJ1-1
CASSLGLGIVHTEAFF
>-|TRBV7-2|TRBD1|TRBJ1-1
CASSLWDRASGAFF